The source of this TCR beta chain is a study of shared clonotypes between healthy human individuals. With V trimmed by 4 bases and J by 8 bases, 13 bases remained unmatched. Germline CDR1 reads MGHRA; CDR2 reads YSYEKL. The CDR3 extends over 15 amino acids. Evenly divided among several immunoSEQ plates was the genomic DNA of each subset. Produced via immunoSEQ multiplex PCR; TCRdb's table is partial and in-frame only. The data hold roughly 890,000 clones, with 80% to 95% observed a single time. The naive CD8 subset, CD45RO-negative cells positively selected for CCR7, excluded terminally differentiated effector memory CD45RA+ cells.

The sequenced material came from naive CD8+ T cells sorted from blood. The rearrangement joins TRBV4-1 to TRBJ1-2, with 7 positions matching TRBD1. The clonotype originates from a young man in good health. Written as DNA, the CDR3 is TGCGCCAGCAGCCCGCAGACAGGGACCTATCGAGGCTACACCTTC. It encodes CASSPQTGTYRGYTF.